What follows are 2 T cell receptor beta chains derived from one specimen sequenced in a study of CD8 T cells in ankylosing spondylitis. In TCRdb, the 5' RACE reads were re-called with MiXCR into one record per CDR3 protein. The sample holds about 130,000 distinct CDR3 sequences, approximately 7.3% seen once. The sample consisted of blood, either unsorted or a sorted T cell fraction (not recorded which). The receptor set was obtained from a female donor with ankylosing spondylitis or in good health (not recorded which).

The table lists this clonotype with many counts. The chain has TRBV4-1 and TRBJ2-7; D might be TRBD2 (6 bases). Germline lookup yields CDR1 MGHRA and CDR2 YSYEKL. The length of the CDR3 is 14 residues. V lost 2 bases and J lost 3, with 11 bases in between. The CDR3 nucleotides are TGCGCCAGCAGCCAACGGGGGTTTGGCTACGAGCAGTACTTC. It encodes CASSQRGFGYEQYF.

Ten or more counts support this clonotype. The CDR3 bases are TGCGCCAGCAGCCTCGAGCTCTCGGGCCAGGGAATGGATACGCAGTATTTT. Its protein is CASSLELSGQGMDTQYF. The gene calls are TRBV5-1 and TRBJ2-3; D is perhaps TRBD1 (5 bases). Germline V gives CDR1 SGHRS, CDR2 YFSETQ. Trimming cost V 4 bases and J 6 bases, with 24 bases left between them. This CDR3 region has 17 residues.